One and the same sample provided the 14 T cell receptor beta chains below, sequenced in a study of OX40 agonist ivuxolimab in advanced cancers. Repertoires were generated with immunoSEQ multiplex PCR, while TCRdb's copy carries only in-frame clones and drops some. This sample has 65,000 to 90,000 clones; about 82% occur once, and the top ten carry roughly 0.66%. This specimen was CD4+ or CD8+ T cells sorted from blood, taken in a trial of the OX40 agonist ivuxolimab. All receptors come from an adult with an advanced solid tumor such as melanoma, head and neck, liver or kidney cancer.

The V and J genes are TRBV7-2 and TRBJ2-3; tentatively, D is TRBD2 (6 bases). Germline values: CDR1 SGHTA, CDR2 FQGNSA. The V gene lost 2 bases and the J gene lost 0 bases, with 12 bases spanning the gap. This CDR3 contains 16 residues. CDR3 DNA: TGTGCCAGCAGCTTAACCCGGGGGATTAGCACAGATACGCAGTATTTT. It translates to CASSLTRGISTDTQYF.

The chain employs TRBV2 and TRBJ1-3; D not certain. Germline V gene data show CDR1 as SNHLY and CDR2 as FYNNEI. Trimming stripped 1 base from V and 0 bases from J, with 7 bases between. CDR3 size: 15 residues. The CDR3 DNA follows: TGTGCCAGCAGTGAAGGCACGCTCTCTGGAAACACCATATATTTT. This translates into CASSEGTLSGNTIYF.

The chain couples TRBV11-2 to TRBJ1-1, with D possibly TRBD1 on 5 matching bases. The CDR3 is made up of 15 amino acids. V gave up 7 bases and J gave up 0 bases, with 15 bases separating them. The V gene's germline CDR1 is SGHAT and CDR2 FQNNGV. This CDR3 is CASTRDGTMNTEAFF. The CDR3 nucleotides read TGTGCCAGCACGAGAGACGGGACGATGAACACTGAAGCTTTCTTT.

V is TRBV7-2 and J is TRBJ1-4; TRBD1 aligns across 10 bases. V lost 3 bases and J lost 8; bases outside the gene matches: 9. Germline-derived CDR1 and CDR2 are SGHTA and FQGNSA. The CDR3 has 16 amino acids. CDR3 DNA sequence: TGTGCCAGCAGCTTGCTCTTGACAGGGGGCGCGGAAAAACTGTTTTTT. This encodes CASSLLLTGGAEKLFF.

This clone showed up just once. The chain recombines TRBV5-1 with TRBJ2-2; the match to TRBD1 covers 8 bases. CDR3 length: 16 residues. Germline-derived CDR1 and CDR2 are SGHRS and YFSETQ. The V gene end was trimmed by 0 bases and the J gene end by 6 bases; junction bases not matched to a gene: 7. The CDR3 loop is CASSLVRQGRPGELFF. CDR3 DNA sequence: TGCGCCAGCAGCTTGGTGAGACAGGGGAGGCCCGGGGAGCTGTTTTTT. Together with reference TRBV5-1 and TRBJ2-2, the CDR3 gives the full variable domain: KAGVTQTPRYLIKTRGQQVTLSCSPISGHRSVSWYQQTPGQGLQFLFEYFSETQRNKGNFPGRFSGRQFSNSRSEMNVSTLELGDSALYLCASSLVRQGRPGELFFGEGSRLTVL.

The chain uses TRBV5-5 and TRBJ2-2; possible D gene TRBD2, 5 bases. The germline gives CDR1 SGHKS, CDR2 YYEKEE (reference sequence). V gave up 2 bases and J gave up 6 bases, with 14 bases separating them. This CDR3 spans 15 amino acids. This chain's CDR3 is CASSFARTSPGELFF. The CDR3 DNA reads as TGTGCCAGCAGCTTCGCCCGTACTAGTCCCGGGGAGCTGTTTTTT.

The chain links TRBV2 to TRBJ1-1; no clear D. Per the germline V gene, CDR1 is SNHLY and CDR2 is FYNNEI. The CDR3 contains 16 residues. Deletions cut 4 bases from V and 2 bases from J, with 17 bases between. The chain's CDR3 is CASSVSPDPLNTEAFF. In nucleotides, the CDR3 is TGTGCCAGCAGTGTCTCCCCAGACCCCCTCAACACTGAAGCTTTCTTT.

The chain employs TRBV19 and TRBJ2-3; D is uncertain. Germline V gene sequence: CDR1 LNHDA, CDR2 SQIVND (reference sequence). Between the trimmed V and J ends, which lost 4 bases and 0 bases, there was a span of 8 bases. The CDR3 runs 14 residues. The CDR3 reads CASSSTASTDTQYF. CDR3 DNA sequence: TGTGCCAGTAGTAGCACAGCTAGCACAGATACGCAGTATTTT.

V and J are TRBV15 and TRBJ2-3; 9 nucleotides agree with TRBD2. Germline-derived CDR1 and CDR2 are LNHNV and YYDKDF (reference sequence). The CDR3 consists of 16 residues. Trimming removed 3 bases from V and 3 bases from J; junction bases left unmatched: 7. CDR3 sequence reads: CATSSAGGARTDTQYF. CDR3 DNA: TGTGCCACCAGCAGCGCGGGGGGGGCGAGGACAGATACGCAGTATTTT.

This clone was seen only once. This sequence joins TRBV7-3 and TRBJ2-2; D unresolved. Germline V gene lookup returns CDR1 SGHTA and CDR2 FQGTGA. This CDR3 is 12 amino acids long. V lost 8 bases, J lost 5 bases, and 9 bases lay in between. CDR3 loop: CASDVLTGELFF. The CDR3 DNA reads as TGTGCCAGCGATGTGTTGACCGGGGAGCTGTTTTTT.

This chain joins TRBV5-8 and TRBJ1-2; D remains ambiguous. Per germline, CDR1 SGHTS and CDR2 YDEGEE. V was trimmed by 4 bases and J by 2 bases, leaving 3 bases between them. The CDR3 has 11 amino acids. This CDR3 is CASSPNYGYTF. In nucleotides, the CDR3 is TGTGCCAGCAGCCCCAACTATGGCTACACCTTC.

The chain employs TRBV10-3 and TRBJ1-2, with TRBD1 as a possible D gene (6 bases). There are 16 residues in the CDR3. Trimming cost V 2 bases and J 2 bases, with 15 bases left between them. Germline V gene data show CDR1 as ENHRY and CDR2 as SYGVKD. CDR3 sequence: CAISEPPGGQNYGYTF. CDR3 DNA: TGTGCCATCAGTGAGCCACCCGGGGGACAAAACTATGGCTACACCTTC.

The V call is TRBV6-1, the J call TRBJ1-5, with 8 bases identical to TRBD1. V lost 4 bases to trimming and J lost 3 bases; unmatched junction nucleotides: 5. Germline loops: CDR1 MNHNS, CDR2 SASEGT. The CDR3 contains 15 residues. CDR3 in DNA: TGTGCCAGCAGTGGCGGACAGGGCCTCAATCAGCCCCAGCATTTT. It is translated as CASSGGQGLNQPQHF.

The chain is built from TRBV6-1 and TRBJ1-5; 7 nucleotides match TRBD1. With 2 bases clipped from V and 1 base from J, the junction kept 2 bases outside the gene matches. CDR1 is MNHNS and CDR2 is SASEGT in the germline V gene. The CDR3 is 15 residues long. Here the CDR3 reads CASSERDSSNQPQHF. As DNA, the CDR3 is TGTGCCAGCAGTGAACGGGACAGCAGCAATCAGCCCCAGCATTTT.